The present TCR beta chain was sequenced within a study of blood T cell repertoires in COVID-19 (TCRdb year 2020). As for the study more broadly: Collaborator samples came from the United States, Italy and Spain and covered acute and convalescent phases of COVID-19. The dataset comprised deeply sampled blood TCRbeta repertoires from subjects exposed to, actively infected with, or recovered from COVID-19. The material from the prospective study consisted of cDNA or gDNA derived from T cells, B-cell-depleted T cells, or PBMCs. The samples were drawn from two sources: the first 160 participants of the ongoing ImmuneRACE study, and 1,000 to 1,500 subjects contributed by 6 global collaborators. The sample metadata nearly always contained a de-identified subject ID, COVID-19 status, age in years and sex. A freely available public database, intended as a resource for researchers studying the immune response to SARS-CoV-2, is where the repertoires were released. Where available, HLA class I and class II types were obtained from metadata supplied by the sample provider rather than from assay-based typing. Study-wide conclusions, independent of this receptor: How much clinical and demographic metadata was included differed by source and by participant, and the metadata was provided uncurated.

The immunoSEQ Assay, a bias-controlled multiplex PCR, was used to amplify TCRbeta CDR3 regions from genomic DNA. Concerning the study's data processing: The number of nucleated cells in each sample was estimated from the amplification of reference gene primers within the assay. Sequence reads were collapsed and filtered to measure the absolute abundance of every unique TCRbeta CDR3 rearrangement. Productive Simpson clonality was computed per sample as the square root of Simpson's diversity index over productive rearrangements. This immuneACCESS table, as held by TCRdb, lists in-frame sequences with V and J called but not all clones. Of the missing ones, under half trace to an unresolved V gene in checked studies; the others have no known cause. Clone size and V and J calls were adopted from that table, with D and trimming inferred from the DNA. The sample table shows tens of thousands of clones, and around 86% are seen once. The leading ten clones occupy about 7.2% of the sample.

From cysteine to phenylalanine, the CDR3 is 14 amino acids long. This entry keeps only the CDR3 DNA: 42 bases, framed from base 1. The trim is 1 base for V and 8 bases for J, with a gap of 12 bases between the germline ends. Reading the germline V gene gives CDR1 SGHTA and CDR2 FQGNSA. The collaborating institutions used their own protocols to collect whole blood in K2EDTA tubes. For TCRbeta analysis, collaborators shipped samples as frozen whole blood, isolated PBMCs, or DNA extracted from either of those sample types. As to this clone: No cognate antigen has been identified for it. No much larger clone is present one base from it, and per-base qualities are unavailable.

Material: peripheral blood. The rearrangement joined TRBV7-2 to TRBJ1-3, and TRBD1 may be the D gene, going by 6 matching bases. The TCR was taken from a man between 60 and 75 years old with active COVID-19. The DNA sequence follows: TGTGCCAGCAGCTTAGGGGCAGGGGCGGACACCATATATTTT. Its amino acids are CASSLGAGADTIYF.